This T cell receptor (beta chain) emerged from a study of T cell changes during pregnancy in multiple sclerosis. Sequencing was performed with immunoSEQ multiplex PCR; in TCRdb, only in-frame clones are kept and a portion is missing. The repertoire consists of tens of thousands of clones, with 85% to 95% occurring once and the leading ten covering roughly 2%. V gave up 0 bases and J gave up 3 bases, with 12 bases separating them. The CDR3 sequence is 16 residues long. Germline CDR1 reads MGHRA; CDR2 reads YSYEKL. This rearrangement joins TRBV4-1 to TRBJ2-1, with D tentatively TRBD2 (7 bases). The specimen comprised peripheral blood, sampled in the first trimester of pregnancy. The receptor was isolated from a female donor in good health, enrolled as a control in a pregnancy study. In nucleotides, the CDR3 is TGCGCCAGCAGCCAAGATAAGGGGGGGGTCTACAATGAGCAGTTCTTC. It encodes CASSQDKGGVYNEQFF.